A single sample gave rise to the 22 T cell receptor beta chains below, sequenced in a study of T-cell memory formation after mild COVID-19. MiXCR, run by TCRdb on the 5' RACE reads, gives a single entry per CDR3 protein. This sample has around 370,000 distinct CDR3 sequences, with around a fifth found just once. Source material: PBMCs or a T cell subset sorted from them (not recorded which). These TCRs come from an adult woman who had mild COVID-19 (a few samples of this study predate the infection). Cell type and time point are not known.

The CDR3 loop reads CASSLGGSDEQFF. CDR3 in DNA: TGTGCCAGCAGCTTAGGGGGGAGCGATGAGCAGTTCTTC. The chain links TRBV7-6 to TRBJ2-1, with D perhaps matching TRBD1 or TRBD2 (5 bases each). The length of the CDR3 is 13 residues. Per germline, CDR1 SGHVS and CDR2 FNYEAQ. V shed 1 base and J shed 8 bases, with 9 bases lying between them.

This clonotype was counted a few times. The chain couples TRBV12-5 to TRBJ1-2; tentative D call: TRBD1 (6 bases). Germline CDR1 LGHNT, CDR2 FRNRAP. The V end was cut by 7 bases, the J end by 3 bases, with 12 bases between. The CDR3 length is 13 residues. CDR3 residues: CASAPGADYGYTF. In DNA form, the CDR3 reads TGTGCTAGTGCCCCGGGGGCAGACTATGGCTACACCTTC.

The V gene is TRBV7-6, the J gene TRBJ1-5, with 8 bases fitting TRBD1. There are 14 residues in the CDR3. V shed 0 bases, J shed 5 bases, and the junction held 0 bases outside the gene matches. The germline V gene has CDR1 SGHVS and CDR2 FNYEAQ. In DNA, the CDR3 is TGTGCCAGCAGCTTAGCGGGACAGGATCAGCCCCAGCATTTT. Translated: CASSLAGQDQPQHF. The full variable domain, its missing parts supplied by reference TRBV7-6 and TRBJ1-5, is GAGVSQSPRYKVTKRGQDVALRCDPISGHVSLYWYRQALGQGPEFLTYFNYEAQQDKSGLPNDRFSAERPEGSISTLTIQRTEQRDSAMYRCASSLAGQDQPQHFGDGTRLSIL.

This clonotype was seen a handful of times. This chain links TRBV12-5 with TRBJ2-1; 11 nucleotides line up with TRBD2. Germline CDR1 reads LGHNT; CDR2 reads FRNRAP. Losses at the gene ends were 2 bases for V and 7 bases for J; bases not matched to a gene: 13. The CDR3 totals 18 residues. CDR3 in DNA: TGTGCTAGTGGTTTGACTTGGACTAGCGGGTATGGAGGGAATGAGCAGTTCTTC. It yields the protein CASGLTWTSGYGGNEQFF.

The chain combines TRBV11-3 with TRBJ2-7; 10 nucleotides align to TRBD2. This CDR3 is built from 18 residues. Germline V gene data show CDR1 as SGHNT and CDR2 as YENEEA. V gave up 3 bases and J gave up 3 bases; unmatched junction bases: 14. Here the CDR3 reads CASSFDPGQRTSGYEQYF. The CDR3 nucleotides are TGTGCCAGCAGCTTTGACCCGGGACAGCGGACTAGCGGCTACGAGCAGTACTTC.

The V call is TRBV6-6, the J call TRBJ1-5; perhaps TRBD1 as D (5 bases). CDR1 and CDR2 (germline): MNHNY, SVGAGI (reference sequence). V lost 7 bases and J 9 bases, leaving 16 bases between the germline ends. CDR3 length: 13 amino acids. CDR3 in DNA: TGTGCCAGCACCAACACTCGGGGGTGGCCCCAGCATTTT. It translates to CASTNTRGWPQHF.

The chain employs TRBV7-6 and TRBJ1-1, with a tentative D call TRBD1 (5 bases). This CDR3 spans 14 amino acids. Germline V lookup: CDR1 SGHVS, CDR2 FNYEAQ. V shed 1 base and J shed 5 bases, with 11 bases lying between them. Here the CDR3 reads CASSLDQGWTEAFF. The CDR3, as DNA: TGTGCCAGCAGCTTAGATCAGGGTTGGACTGAAGCTTTCTTT.

The chain combines TRBV11-2 with TRBJ2-7; 12 positions match TRBD2. The CDR3 runs 16 residues. Germline CDR1 SGHAT, CDR2 FQNNGV. Trimming took 1 base from V and 3 from J; bases not matched to a gene: 4. The CDR3 here is CASSLVTSGSVYEQYF. CDR3 nucleotides: TGTGCCAGCAGCTTAGTGACTAGCGGGAGTGTCTACGAGCAGTACTTC.

This clonotype was seen repeatedly, ten times or more. The V call is TRBV5-1, the J call TRBJ2-2; 7 bases fit TRBD1. The CDR3 totals 16 residues. V was pared by 2 bases and J by 0 bases, with 4 bases of the junction left unmatched. Germline V CDR1 and CDR2: SGHRS, YFSETQ. This chain's CDR3 is CASSFGDRANTGELFF. The CDR3 DNA reads as TGCGCCAGCAGCTTTGGCGACAGGGCGAACACCGGGGAGCTGTTTTTT.

This clonotype has just a few counts. J is TRBJ1-1 and V is TRBV5-1; D is undetermined. Germline CDR1 and CDR2: SGHRS and YFSETQ. The CDR3 runs 17 residues. V was shortened by 0 bases and J by 1 base, with 16 bases between the two germline ends. The CDR3 bases are TGCGCCAGCAGCTTGGTACCGGGCCGTGGAAGGAACACTGAAGCTTTCTTT. Translated: CASSLVPGRGRNTEAFF.

The chain uses TRBV25-1 and TRBJ2-5, with D possibly TRBD1 on 5 matching bases. Germline V gene sequence: CDR1 MGHDK, CDR2 SYGVNS. This CDR3 region has 11 residues. The germline V and J ends were trimmed by 6 bases and 5 bases, with 7 bases remaining between them. The DNA for the CDR3 is TGTGCCAGCAGGGGGCTGGAGACCCAGTACTTC. Translation gives CASRGLETQYF. Combining the CDR3 with reference TRBV25-1 and TRBJ2-5 gives the whole variable domain EADIYQTPRYLVIGTGKKITLECSQTMGHDKMYWYQQDPGMELHLIHYSYGVNSTEKGDLSSESTVSRIRTEHFPLTLESARPSHTSQYLCASRGLETQYFGPGTRLLVL.

This clonotype was detected a few times. The rearrangement joins TRBV10-3 to TRBJ2-7, with 9 bases lining up with TRBD1. With V trimmed by 3 bases and J by 4 bases, 7 bases remained unmatched. The CDR3 is 15 residues long. Germline-derived CDR1 and CDR2 are ENHRY and SYGVKD. CDR3: CAISERGQGEYEQYF. For the CDR3, the DNA is TGTGCCATCAGTGAAAGGGGACAGGGCGAGTACGAGCAGTACTTC.

This clonotype showed up just a few times. The rearrangement joins TRBV20-1 to TRBJ2-4; no definite D call. The V and J ends lost 2 bases and 0 bases respectively, with 11 bases between them. The CDR3 is 15 residues long. Germline values: CDR1 DFQATT, CDR2 SNEGSKA (reference sequence). The DNA of the CDR3 is TGCAGTGCTAGACCCCACGTAGGAGCCAAAAACATTCAGTACTTC. This codes for CSARPHVGAKNIQYF.

This clonotype has just a few counts. The junction and the germline gene differ at one end; a read error may be behind it. This rearrangement joins TRBV7-2 to TRBJ1-1; 7 bases are shared with TRBD1. Per germline, CDR1 SGHTA and CDR2 FQGNSA. The CDR3 runs to 16 residues. CDR3 DNA sequence: TGTGCCAGCAGCCCGCGAATTGACAGGGCCAACAGTGAAGCTTTCTTT. Translated: CASSPRIDRANSEAFF.

This clonotype was detected only a few times. V is TRBV5-6 and J is TRBJ1-5; D remains unclear. The CDR3 runs 15 residues. Germline V gene lookup returns CDR1 SGHDT and CDR2 YYEEEE. V lost 5 bases, J lost 0 bases, and 12 bases lay in between. This chain's CDR3 is CASSRRTSSNQPQHF. DNA for the CDR3: TGTGCCAGCAGTCGTAGGACCAGTAGCAATCAGCCCCAGCATTTT. Full variable domain (missing parts from reference TRBV5-6 and TRBJ1-5): DAGVTQSPTHLIKTRGQQVTLRCSPKSGHDTVSWYQQALGQGPQFIFQYYEEEERQRGNFPDRFSGHQFPNYSSELNVNALLLGDSALYLCASSRRTSSNQPQHFGDGTRLSIL.

The chain has TRBV14 and TRBJ1-3; no definite D call. V lost 2 bases and J 0 bases, leaving 11 bases between the germline ends. Germline V gene sequence: CDR1 SGHDN, CDR2 FVKESK. CDR3 length: 16 residues. DNA of the CDR3: TGTGCCAGCAGCCAAATAGGCGGATTCTCTGGAAACACCATATATTTT. It yields the protein CASSQIGGFSGNTIYF. Combining the CDR3 with reference TRBV14 and TRBJ1-3 gives the whole variable domain EAGVTQFPSHSVIEKGQTVTLRCDPISGHDNLYWYRRVMGKEIKFLLHFVKESKQDESGMPNNRFLAERTGGTYSTLKVQPAELEDSGVYFCASSQIGGFSGNTIYFGEGSWLTVV.

The rearrangement links TRBV5-1 to TRBJ2-7; the match to TRBD1 covers 9 bases. The CDR3 runs 14 residues. J gave up 5 bases and V 4 bases, and 7 bases lay outside the gene matches. Germline loops: CDR1 SGHRS, CDR2 YFSETQ. The CDR3 sequence is CASSQDRGEDEQYF. CDR3 DNA sequence: TGCGCCAGCAGCCAGGACAGGGGTGAGGACGAGCAGTACTTC.

In this sample, this clonotype turned up a few times. The genes are TRBV15 and TRBJ2-5; perhaps D is TRBD1 or TRBD2 (5 bases each). The germline V and J ends were trimmed by 0 bases and 2 bases, with 10 bases remaining between them. The CDR3 covers 15 residues. CDR1 is LNHNV and CDR2 is YYDKDF in the germline V gene (reference sequence). CDR3 coding DNA: TGTGCCACCAGCAGAGAAGCTTGGGGGCAAGAGACCCAGTACTTC. As protein: CATSREAWGQETQYF. Drawing the rest from reference TRBV15 and TRBJ2-5, the complete variable domain is DAMVIQNPRYQVTQFGKPVTLSCSQTLNHNVMYWYQQKSSQAPKLLFHYYDKDFNNEADTPDNFQSRRPNTSFCFLDIRSPGLGDTAMYLCATSREAWGQETQYFGPGTRLLVL.

A single count supports this clonotype. The V and J genes are TRBV3-1 and TRBJ2-3; D remains ambiguous. CDR1 and CDR2 (germline): LGHDT, YNNKEL (reference sequence). Trimming pared 2 bases from V and 5 bases from J, leaving 8 bases between. The CDR3 is 13 amino acids. CDR3 in DNA: TGTGCCAGCAGCCAACGACCGGTAGATACGCAGTATTTT. Its translation: CASSQRPVDTQYF.

The V gene is TRBV18, the J gene TRBJ2-1; TRBD2 is a possible D gene (6 bases). Trimming left V 3 bases short and J 2 bases short, with 14 bases between. Germline V lookup: CDR1 KGHSH, CDR2 LQKENI. CDR3 length equals 16 residues. CDR3: CASSPPGTSPYNEQFF. As DNA, the CDR3 is TGTGCCAGCTCACCCCCCGGGACTTCCCCCTACAATGAGCAGTTCTTC. Full variable domain (missing parts from reference TRBV18 and TRBJ2-1): NAGVMQNPRHLVRRRGQEARLRCSPMKGHSHVYWYRQLPEEGLKFMVYLQKENIIDESGMPKERFSAEFPKEGPSILRIQQVVRGDSAAYFCASSPPGTSPYNEQFFGPGTRLTVL.

V is TRBV4-1 and J is TRBJ2-3; TRBD2 aligns across 12 bases. V lost 0 bases, J lost 5 bases, and 9 bases stayed unmatched. CDR1 and CDR2 (germline): MGHRA, YSYEKL. This CDR3 has 18 residues. The CDR3: CASSQDPPSGGAIDTQYF. CDR3 in DNA: TGCGCCAGCAGCCAAGACCCTCCTAGCGGGGGGGCGATAGATACGCAGTATTTT.

A few counts support this clonotype. The V and J genes are TRBV5-4 and TRBJ1-2; D might be TRBD1 (6 bases). CDR3 length equals 15 residues. Germline lookup yields CDR1 SGHNT and CDR2 YYREEE (reference sequence). Trimming stripped 6 bases from V and 5 bases from J, with 20 bases between. CDR3 amino acids: CASILDSREGYGYTF. The CDR3 DNA reads TGTGCCAGCATCCTGGACAGTCGGGAGGGGTATGGCTACACCTTC.